The rows below give T cell receptor beta chains drawn from one sample of a study of cytomegalovirus exposure and HLA in healthy donors. Profiling relied on immunoSEQ multiplex PCR, and the TCRdb table lists in-frame clones only, not all of them. The sample lists 150,000 to 200,000 clones, more than 65% occurring once. The sample taken for sequencing was PBMCs. The source is a woman aged 25 to 39 in good health and CMV-seronegative. The CDR3 runs from the conserved cysteine through the conserved F or W. A D gene is named only where the DNA matches it firmly. The size of a clone is reported for some rows only, either as once, few or many, or as a class for expanded clones.

V gene	D gene	clone size	J gene	CDR3 DNA	CDR3 protein
TRBV7-2	-	once	TRBJ2-3	TGTGCCAGCAGCTTCCGACCCGCGGGTATTACAGATACGCAGTATTTT	CASSFRPAGITDTQYF
TRBV11-1	-	few	TRBJ1-1	TGTGCCACGGGGGACACTGAAGCTTTCTTT	CATGDTEAFF
TRBV5-4	TRBD1	-	TRBJ1-2	TGTGCCAGCAGCTCCAAAGACAGGGGGCAGGGCTATGGCTACACCTTC	CASSSKDRGQGYGYTF
TRBV19	-	-	TRBJ1-1	TGTGCCAGTAGTACAGGGATTGAAGCTTTCTTT	CASSTGIEAFF
TRBV6-4	-	-	TRBJ1-5	TGTGCCAGCAGTGAGCAGGCAGCTCCAAATCAGCCCCAGCATTTT	CASSEQAAPNQPQHF
TRBV4-1	TRBD2	-	TRBJ2-5	TGCGCCAGCAGCCTTTTCTTGAGCGGGGGAGAGACCCAGTACTTC	CASSLFLSGGETQYF
TRBV10-3	TRBD2	-	TRBJ2-3	TGTGCCATCAGTGCCCCGGGGAGCGGGAAAGATACGCAGTATTTT	CAISAPGSGKDTQYF
TRBV5-6	TRBD1	-	TRBJ2-1	TGTGCCAGCAGCTTGGGGGGACAGGGCTACAATGAGCAGTTCTTC	CASSLGGQGYNEQFF
TRBV6-5	TRBD1	-	TRBJ1-5	TGTGCCAGCAGTTCGGGACAGGGGGCTCAGCCCCAGCATTTT	CASSSGQGAQPQHF
TRBV28	-	few	TRBJ1-5	TGTGCCAGCAACGGTAATAGCAATCAGCCCCAGCATTTT	CASNGNSNQPQHF
TRBV7-8	TRBD2	once	TRBJ2-1	TGTGCCAGCAGCTTAGTCCGGTGGACTAGCGGGAGAAATGAGCAGTTCTTC	CASSLVRWTSGRNEQFF
TRBV7-9	-	few	TRBJ1-1	TGTGCCAGCAGCTTAAAAAGGGGCTTGGTAACTTTCTTT	CASSLKRGLVTFF
TRBV27	-	-	TRBJ2-7	TGTGCCAGCAGTTCCTACTACGAGCAGTACTTC	CASSSYYEQYF
TRBV15	TRBD1	-	TRBJ1-1	TGTGCCACCAGCAAAGAGGGAGGGACAGGGGGCCAGGAAGCTTTCTTT	CATSKEGGTGGQEAFF
TRBV2	-	-	TRBJ1-1	TGTGCCAGCACTTTTTTTACTGAAGCTTTCTTT	CASTFFTEAFF
TRBV30	-	-	TRBJ2-7	TGTGCCTGGTACACTGGAGGCATCGAGCAGTACTTC	CAWYTGGIEQYF
TRBV28	-	-	TRBJ1-2	TGTGCCAGCAGTCCTCTCCCGACAGGTGGCTATGGCTACACCTTC	CASSPLPTGGYGYTF
TRBV19	-	-	TRBJ2-1	TGTGCCAGTAGTAGAAGCGCCACCCCGGGAGTTGGGGAGCAGTTCTTC	CASSRSATPGVGEQFF
TRBV12-5	TRBD1	few	TRBJ1-2	TGTGCCTCGACCGGGACAGGGGGTCTCTATGGCTACACCTTC	CASTGTGGLYGYTF
TRBV7-9	-	-	TRBJ2-4	TGTGCCAGCAGCTCTCCAACAGGGTTGGCCAAAAACATTCAGTACTTC	CASSSPTGLAKNIQYF
TRBV6-1	-	many	TRBJ2-7	TGTGCCAGCAGTGAAGGAGGGAGGGGGTCAGACGAGCAGTACTTC	CASSEGGRGSDEQYF
TRBV11-3	TRBD2	-	TRBJ2-1	TGTGCCAGCAGCTTGAGCGGGGGGCTCAGCCCGGAGCAGTTCTTC	CASSLSGGLSPEQFF
TRBV19	-	few	TRBJ2-3	TGTGCCAGTAGTATCCAGGGATTCACAGATACGCAGTATTTT	CASSIQGFTDTQYF
TRBV2	-	-	TRBJ1-6	TGTGCCAGCAGTGAAGCGGGGGGTCAAACACCCCTCCACTTT	CASSEAGGQTPLHF
TRBV7-9	TRBD1	few	TRBJ2-1	TGTGCCAGCAGCTTATTTTCTACAGGGGTCCATGAGCAGTTCTTC	CASSLFSTGVHEQFF
TRBV19	TRBD1	few	TRBJ1-4	TGTGCCAGTAGTATCGGGACAGGGAATGAAAAACTGTTTTTT	CASSIGTGNEKLFF
TRBV5-8	TRBD1	-	TRBJ1-1	TGTGCCAGCAGCTTCAGGGACAGGGAGGGAGCTTTCTTT	CASSFRDREGAFF
TRBV5-1	TRBD1	-	TRBJ2-5	TGCGCCAGCAGCTGGGGACAACAGGGGGCGGGTGAGACCCAGTACTTC	CASSWGQQGAGETQYF
TRBV9	TRBD2	-	TRBJ2-5	TGTGCCAGCAGTTCCGGGACTAGCGGGAGGTGGACGGAGACCCAGTACTTC	CASSSGTSGRWTETQYF
TRBV2	TRBD1	-	TRBJ1-2	TGTGCCAGCAAATCACAGGGGGACTATGGCTACACCTTC	CASKSQGDYGYTF
TRBV6-1	-	-	TRBJ1-1	TGTGCCAGTCTACAGGTTTTCTTT	CASLQVFF
TRBV6-5	TRBD2	-	TRBJ2-7	TGTGCCAGCAGACGGACTAGCGGGAGTTCTGGTGAGCAGTACTTC	CASRRTSGSSGEQYF
TRBV20-1	-	-	TRBJ1-1	TGCAGTGCTCTACGGACACTTGAAGCTTTCTTT	CSALRTLEAFF
TRBV7-2	-	-	TRBJ2-3	TGTGCCAGCAGCCGTGACTTTACAGGAATCTTTAGCACAGATACGCAGTATTTT	CASSRDFTGIFSTDTQYF
TRBV30	-	-	TRBJ1-4	TGTGCCTGGAGTGTCAGGATAGCTAATGAAAAACTGTTTTTT	CAWSVRIANEKLFF
TRBV29-1	-	-	TRBJ2-3	TGCAGCGTAGGGGGGGCTAGCACAGATACGCAGTATTTT	CSVGGASTDTQYF
TRBV4-3	TRBD2	-	TRBJ2-3	TGCGCCAGCAGCCAAGTCATGGGAGGGCGACTAGCGGGAGTCGGCACAGATACGCAGTATTTT	CASSQVMGGRLAGVGTDTQYF
TRBV10-3	-	-	TRBJ1-5	TGTGCCATCAAACAAACAGGGATGGGTCAGCCCCAGCATTTT	CAIKQTGMGQPQHF
TRBV6-6	-	-	TRBJ1-1	TGTGCCAGCAGTTATAGAGACGGGATCAACACTGAAGCTTTCTTT	CASSYRDGINTEAFF
TRBV6-5	-	once	TRBJ2-1	TGTGCCAGCATTCCAGGCGGGGGCGGGAACAATGAGCAGTTCTTC	CASIPGGGGNNEQFF
TRBV4-1	-	-	TRBJ2-7	TGCGCCAGCAGCCAAGATCGGCAGGGTCGGTACTTC	CASSQDRQGRYF
TRBV5-6	TRBD1	-	TRBJ1-1	TGTGCCAGCAGCCTGGGACAGGCTAACACTGAAGCTTTCTTT	CASSLGQANTEAFF
TRBV2	TRBD1	-	TRBJ1-6	TGTGCCAGCAGTGAAAGGGACAGGGGAACCTCGTATTCACCCCTCCACTTT	CASSERDRGTSYSPLHF
TRBV10-3	-	-	TRBJ2-1	TGTGCCATCAGTGAGTCCGGGTTTTCTAATGAGCAGTTCTTC	CAISESGFSNEQFF